This entry features one TCR beta chain sequence. Its antigen remains unidentified. This sample is drawn from a study of T-cell memory formation after mild COVID-19. CDR3 size: 17 residues. V lost 1 base, J lost 7 bases, and 19 bases lay in between. CDR1 LGHNA and CDR2 YSLEER come from the germline V gene. 5'RACE with constant-segment primers yielded barcoded, UMI-tagged TCR alpha and TCR beta cDNA libraries. One entry per CDR3 protein, called by TCRdb with MiXCR from the 5' RACE reads. This sample has 400,000 to 500,000 distinct CDR3 sequences; 20% to 30% occur once, and the top ten carry roughly 8.7%. Study outcomes and limitations: Clones shrinking from day 15 to 85 showed even CD4/CD8 mixes; later expanders tilted CD4+. The CD4+ clones that contracted clustered mainly within CM and EM, and the CD8+ clones concentrated in EMRA.

The chain uses TRBV4-3 and TRBJ2-2, with a possible D match to TRBD1 (7 bases). The sequenced sample consisted of PBMCs or a T cell subset sorted from them (not recorded which). The source of this sequence is an adult woman who had mild COVID-19 (a few samples of this study predate the infection). Cell type and time point are not known. CDR3 sequence reads: CASSQAPLEGANGELFF. The CDR3 nucleotides read TGCGCCAGCAGCCAAGCTCCACTGGAGGGGGCCAACGGGGAGCTGTTTTTT.